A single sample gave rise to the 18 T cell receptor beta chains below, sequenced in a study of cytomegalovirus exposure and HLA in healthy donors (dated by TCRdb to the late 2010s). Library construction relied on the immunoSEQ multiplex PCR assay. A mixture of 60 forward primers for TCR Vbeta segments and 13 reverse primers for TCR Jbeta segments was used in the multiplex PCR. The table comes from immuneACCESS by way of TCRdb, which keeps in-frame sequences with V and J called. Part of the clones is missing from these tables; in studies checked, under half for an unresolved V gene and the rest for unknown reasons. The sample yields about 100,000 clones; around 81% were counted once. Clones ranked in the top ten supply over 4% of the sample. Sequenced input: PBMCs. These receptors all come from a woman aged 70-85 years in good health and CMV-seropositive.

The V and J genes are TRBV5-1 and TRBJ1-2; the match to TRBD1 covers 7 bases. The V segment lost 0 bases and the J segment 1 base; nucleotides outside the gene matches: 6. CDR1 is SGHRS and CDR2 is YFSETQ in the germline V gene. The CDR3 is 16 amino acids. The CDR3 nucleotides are TGCGCCAGCAGCTTGGACAGGGGAGAGGGTAACTATGGCTACACCTTC. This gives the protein CASSLDRGEGNYGYTF.

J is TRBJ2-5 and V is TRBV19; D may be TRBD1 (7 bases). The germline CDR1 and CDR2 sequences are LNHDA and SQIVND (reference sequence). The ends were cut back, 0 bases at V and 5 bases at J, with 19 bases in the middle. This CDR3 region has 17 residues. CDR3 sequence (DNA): TGTGCCAGTAGTATAGATACGGCTCAGGGGGGTTTTGAGACCCAGTACTTC. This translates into CASSIDTAQGGFETQYF.

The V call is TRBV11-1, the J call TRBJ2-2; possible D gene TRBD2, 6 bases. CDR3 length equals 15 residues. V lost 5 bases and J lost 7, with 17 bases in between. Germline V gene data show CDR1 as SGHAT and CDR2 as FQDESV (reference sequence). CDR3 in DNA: TGTGCCAGCAGCGTCTACGGGACTCAGCTCGGGGAGCTGTTTTTT. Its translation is CASSVYGTQLGELFF. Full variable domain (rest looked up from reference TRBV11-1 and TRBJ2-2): EAEVAQSPRYKITEKSQAVAFWCDPISGHATLYWYRQILGQGPELLVQFQDESVVDDSQLPKDRFSAERLKGVDSTLKIQPAELGDSAMYLCASSVYGTQLGELFFGEGSRLTVL.

CDR3 protein: CASSLEKTSGISYNEQFF. The CDR3 DNA sequence: TGTGCCAGCAGCTTAGAGAAGACTAGCGGGATCTCCTACAATGAGCAGTTCTTC. The chain couples TRBV7-9 to TRBJ2-1, with 11 bases fitting TRBD2. The CDR3 totals 18 residues. Germline V gene sequence: CDR1 SEHNR, CDR2 FQNEAQ (reference sequence). With 1 base clipped from V and 0 bases from J, the junction kept 5 bases outside the gene matches.

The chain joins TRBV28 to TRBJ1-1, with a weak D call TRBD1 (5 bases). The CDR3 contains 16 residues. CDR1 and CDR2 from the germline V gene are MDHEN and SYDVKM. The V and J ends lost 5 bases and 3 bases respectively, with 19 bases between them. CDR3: CASSPGGGRGYTEAFF. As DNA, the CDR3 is TGTGCCAGCAGTCCGGGCGGGGGTCGTGGGTACACTGAAGCTTTCTTT.

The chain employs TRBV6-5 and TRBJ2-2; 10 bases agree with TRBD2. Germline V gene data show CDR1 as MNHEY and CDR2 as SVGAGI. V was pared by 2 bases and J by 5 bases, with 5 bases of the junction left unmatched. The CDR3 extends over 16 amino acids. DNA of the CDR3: TGTGCCAGCAGTTACCGGGCTAGCGGGGGAACCGGGGAGCTGTTTTTT. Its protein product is CASSYRASGGTGELFF.

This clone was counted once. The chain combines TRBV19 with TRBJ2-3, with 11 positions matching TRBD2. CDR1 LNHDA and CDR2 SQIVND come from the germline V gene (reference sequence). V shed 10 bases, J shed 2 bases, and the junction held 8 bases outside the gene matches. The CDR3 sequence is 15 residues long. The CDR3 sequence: CATRLAGGTTDTQYF. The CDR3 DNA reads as TGTGCCACGAGATTAGCGGGAGGGACCACAGATACGCAGTATTTT.

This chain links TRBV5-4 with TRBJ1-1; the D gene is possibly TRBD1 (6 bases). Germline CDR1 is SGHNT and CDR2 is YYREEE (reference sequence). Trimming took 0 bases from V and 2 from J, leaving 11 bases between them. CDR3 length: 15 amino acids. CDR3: CASSLGGLSNTEAFF. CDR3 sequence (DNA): TGTGCCAGCAGCTTGGGGGGGCTGAGCAACACTGAAGCTTTCTTT.

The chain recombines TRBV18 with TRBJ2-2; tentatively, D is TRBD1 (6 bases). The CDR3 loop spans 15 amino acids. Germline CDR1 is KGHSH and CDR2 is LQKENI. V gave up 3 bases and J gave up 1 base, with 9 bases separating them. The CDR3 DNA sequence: TGTGCCAGCTCACCCTCGGGACAGAACACCGGGGAGCTGTTTTTT. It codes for CASSPSGQNTGELFF. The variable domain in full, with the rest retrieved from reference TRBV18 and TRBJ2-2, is NAGVMQNPRHLVRRRGQEARLRCSPMKGHSHVYWYRQLPEEGLKFMVYLQKENIIDESGMPKERFSAEFPKEGPSILRIQQVVRGDSAAYFCASSPSGQNTGELFFGEGSRLTVL.

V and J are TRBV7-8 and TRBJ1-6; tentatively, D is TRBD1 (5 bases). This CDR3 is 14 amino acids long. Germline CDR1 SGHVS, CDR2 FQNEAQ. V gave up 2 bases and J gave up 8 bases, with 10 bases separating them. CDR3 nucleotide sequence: TGTGCCAGCAGCTTAAAGGGGCCAGATTCACCCCTCCACTTT. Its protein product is CASSLKGPDSPLHF.

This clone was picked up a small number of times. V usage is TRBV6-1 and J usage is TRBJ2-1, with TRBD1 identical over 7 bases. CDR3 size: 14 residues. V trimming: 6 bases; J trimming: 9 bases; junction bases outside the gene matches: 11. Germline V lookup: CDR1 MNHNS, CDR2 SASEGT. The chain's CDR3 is CASRALRQGSEQFF. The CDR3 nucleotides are TGTGCCAGCAGAGCACTCAGACAGGGCTCTGAGCAGTTCTTC.

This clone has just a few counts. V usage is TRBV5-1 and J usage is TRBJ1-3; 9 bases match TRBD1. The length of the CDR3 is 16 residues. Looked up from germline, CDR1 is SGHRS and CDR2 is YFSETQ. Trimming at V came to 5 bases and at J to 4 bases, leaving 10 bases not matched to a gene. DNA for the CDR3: TGCGCCAGCAGTCCTCGGGACAGGGCAACGGGAAACACCATATATTTT. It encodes CASSPRDRATGNTIYF.

The CDR3: CASSGGISGTDTQYF. The CDR3 DNA reads as TGCGCCAGCAGCGGGGGGATTTCGGGGACAGATACGCAGTATTTT. The chain is built from TRBV5-1 and TRBJ2-3; a weak D match, TRBD2 (6 bases). Trimming removed 4 bases at V and 3 bases at J, with 15 bases between. This CDR3 is 15 amino acids long. The germline CDR1 and CDR2 sequences are SGHRS and YFSETQ.

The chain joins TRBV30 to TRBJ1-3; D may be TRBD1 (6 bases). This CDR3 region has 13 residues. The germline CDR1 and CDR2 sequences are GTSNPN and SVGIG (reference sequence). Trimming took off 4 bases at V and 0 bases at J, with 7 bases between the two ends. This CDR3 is CAWNRDSGNTIYF. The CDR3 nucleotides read TGTGCCTGGAACAGGGACTCTGGAAACACCATATATTTT.

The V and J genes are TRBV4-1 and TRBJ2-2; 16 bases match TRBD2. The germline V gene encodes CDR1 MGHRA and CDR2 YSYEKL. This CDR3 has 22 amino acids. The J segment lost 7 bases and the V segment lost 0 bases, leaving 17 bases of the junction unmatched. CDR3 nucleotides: TGCGCCAGCAGCCAAGAAAACATTCCGGGACTAGCGGGAGGGCCAGGGGGCGGGGAGCTGTTTTTT. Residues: CASSQENIPGLAGGPGGGELFF.

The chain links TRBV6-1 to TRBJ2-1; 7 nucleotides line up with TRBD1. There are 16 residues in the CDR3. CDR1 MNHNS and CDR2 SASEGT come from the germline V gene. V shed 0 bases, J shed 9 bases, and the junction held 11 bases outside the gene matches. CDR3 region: CASSEAMTGYGTEQFF. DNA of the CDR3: TGTGCCAGCAGTGAAGCGATGACAGGGTACGGTACTGAGCAGTTCTTC.

The CDR3 coding sequence is TGTGCCAGCAGCTTTGTACAGGGTTCGGAAAAACTGTTTTTT. This gives the protein CASSFVQGSEKLFF. The chain combines TRBV7-9 with TRBJ1-4; a weak D match, TRBD1 (6 bases). CDR3 length equals 14 residues. V lost 3 bases and J lost 8, with 13 bases in between. Germline CDR1 reads SEHNR; CDR2 reads FQNEAQ (reference sequence).

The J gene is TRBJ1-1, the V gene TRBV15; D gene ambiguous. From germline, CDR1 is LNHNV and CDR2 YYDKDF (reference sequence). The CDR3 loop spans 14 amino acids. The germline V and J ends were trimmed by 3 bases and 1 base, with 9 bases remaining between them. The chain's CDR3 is CATSSSTQNTEAFF. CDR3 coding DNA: TGTGCCACCAGCAGCTCGACACAGAACACTGAAGCTTTCTTT.